These T cell receptor beta chains were read from a single sample in a study of blood T cell repertoires in COVID-19. Profiling relied on immunoSEQ multiplex PCR, and the TCRdb table lists in-frame clones only, not all of them. The sample has fewer than 500,000 clones, around 89% seen once. The material sequenced was PBMCs or T cells enriched from blood (not recorded which). The receptors shown here come from a woman aged 25 to 39 with acute COVID-19. CDR3s include the opening cysteine and the closing phenylalanine or tryptophan. A D gene is named only where the DNA matches it firmly. The size of a clone is reported for some rows only, either as once, few or many, or as a class for expanded clones.

j_gene: TRBJ1-1
len: 16
d_gene: -
abundance: -
v_gene: TRBV4-3
CDR3aa: CASSQFAAGGNTEAFF
CDR3nt: TGCGCCAGCAGCCAGTTTGCAGCCGGCGGGAACACTGAAGCTTTCTTT

j_gene: TRBJ2-7
len: 14
d_gene: -
abundance: -
v_gene: TRBV2
CDR3aa: CASSVASDLYEQYF
CDR3nt: TGTGCCAGCAGTGTAGCTAGCGACTTATACGAGCAGTACTTC

j_gene: TRBJ1-2
len: 13
d_gene: TRBD1
abundance: -
v_gene: TRBV30
CDR3aa: CAWSRWDSYGYTF
CDR3nt: TGTGCCTGGAGTCGGTGGGACAGCTATGGCTACACCTTC

j_gene: TRBJ2-7
len: 13
d_gene: -
abundance: -
v_gene: TRBV19
CDR3aa: CASSIELSYEQYF
CDR3nt: TGTGCCAGTAGTATAGAACTTTCTTACGAGCAGTACTTC

j_gene: TRBJ2-3
len: 18
d_gene: TRBD2
abundance: -
v_gene: TRBV7-2
CDR3aa: CASSLRTSGGLSTDTQYF
CDR3nt: TGTGCCAGCAGCTTAAGAACTAGCGGGGGGTTGAGCACAGATACGCAGTATTTT

j_gene: TRBJ2-7
len: 14
d_gene: TRBD1
abundance: once
v_gene: TRBV19
CDR3aa: CASSIDGRGYEQYF
CDR3nt: TGTGCCAGTAGTATAGATGGCAGGGGGTACGAGCAGTACTTC

j_gene: TRBJ2-1
len: 14
d_gene: TRBD2
abundance: -
v_gene: TRBV7-3
CDR3aa: CASSSRPRGDEQFF
CDR3nt: TGTGCCAGCAGCTCCCGCCCCCGGGGGGATGAGCAGTTCTTC

j_gene: TRBJ1-6
len: 17
d_gene: TRBD1
abundance: few
v_gene: TRBV5-3
CDR3aa: CARSLTGASSYNSPLHF
CDR3nt: TGTGCCAGAAGCTTAACAGGGGCGAGCTCCTATAATTCACCCCTCCACTTT

j_gene: TRBJ2-7
len: 16
d_gene: TRBD1
abundance: -
v_gene: TRBV7-9
CDR3aa: CASSSQRPGGNDEQYF
CDR3nt: TGTGCCAGCAGCTCCCAGCGGCCAGGGGGAAACGACGAGCAGTACTTC

j_gene: TRBJ1-5
len: 17
d_gene: TRBD1
abundance: -
v_gene: TRBV4-1
CDR3aa: CASSHTTGQGSNQPQHF
CDR3nt: TGCGCCAGCAGCCACACGACGGGACAGGGGAGCAATCAGCCCCAGCATTTT

j_gene: TRBJ2-7
len: 14
d_gene: -
abundance: -
v_gene: TRBV5-5
CDR3aa: CASSLSRSLMFVDF
CDR3nt: TGTGCCAGCAGCTTGTCGCGGAGCCTAATGTTCGTGGACTTC

j_gene: TRBJ2-7
len: 14
d_gene: TRBD1
abundance: -
v_gene: TRBV2
CDR3aa: CASSLDRGPYEQYF
CDR3nt: TGTGCCAGCAGCCTGGACAGGGGACCCTACGAGCAGTACTTC

j_gene: TRBJ1-2
len: 15
d_gene: TRBD1
abundance: -
v_gene: TRBV30
CDR3aa: CAWSFSDRGLYGYTF
CDR3nt: TGTGCCTGGAGTTTCTCGGACAGGGGACTCTATGGCTACACCTTC

j_gene: TRBJ2-7
len: 14
d_gene: -
abundance: -
v_gene: TRBV7-2
CDR3aa: CASSLGPGYDEQYF
CDR3nt: TGTGCCAGCAGCTTAGGTCCAGGGTACGACGAGCAGTACTTC

j_gene: TRBJ1-6
len: 16
d_gene: -
abundance: -
v_gene: TRBV9
CDR3aa: CASSAGRGSYNSPLHF
CDR3nt: TGTGCCAGCAGCGCGGGCCGGGGCTCCTATAATTCACCCCTCCACTTT

j_gene: TRBJ2-7
len: 19
d_gene: -
abundance: few
v_gene: TRBV6-1
CDR3aa: CASSELTAPGLRGRYEQYF
CDR3nt: TGTGCCAGCAGTGAATTGACAGCTCCCGGTTTGCGGGGACGCTACGAGCAGTACTTC

j_gene: TRBJ2-1
len: 15
d_gene: TRBD1
abundance: -
v_gene: TRBV9
CDR3aa: CASSDGQGPGGEQFF
CDR3nt: TGTGCCAGCAGCGACGGACAGGGGCCGGGGGGTGAGCAGTTCTTC

j_gene: TRBJ2-7
len: 15
d_gene: -
abundance: -
v_gene: TRBV30
CDR3aa: CAWNSGAWNSYEQYF
CDR3nt: TGTGCCTGGAACTCAGGGGCTTGGAACTCCTACGAGCAGTACTTC

j_gene: TRBJ1-5
len: 17
d_gene: TRBD1
abundance: -
v_gene: TRBV19
CDR3aa: CASSMGQGRGSDQPQHF
CDR3nt: TGTGCCAGTAGTATGGGACAGGGTAGGGGGTCGGATCAGCCCCAGCATTTT

j_gene: TRBJ2-1
len: 17
d_gene: -
abundance: once
v_gene: TRBV28
CDR3aa: CASSLPGVVAGNNEQFF
CDR3nt: TGTGCCAGCAGTTTGCCCGGGGTAGTGGCTGGTAACAATGAGCAGTTCTTC

j_gene: TRBJ1-1
len: 13
d_gene: -
abundance: -
v_gene: TRBV29-1
CDR3aa: CSVEGRMNTEAFF
CDR3nt: TGCAGCGTTGAAGGCAGGATGAACACTGAAGCTTTCTTT

j_gene: TRBJ2-5
len: 11
d_gene: -
abundance: -
v_gene: TRBV12-3/TRBV12-4
CDR3aa: CASGAGAAQYF
CDR3nt: TGTGCCAGCGGGGCGGGGGCCGCCCAGTACTTC